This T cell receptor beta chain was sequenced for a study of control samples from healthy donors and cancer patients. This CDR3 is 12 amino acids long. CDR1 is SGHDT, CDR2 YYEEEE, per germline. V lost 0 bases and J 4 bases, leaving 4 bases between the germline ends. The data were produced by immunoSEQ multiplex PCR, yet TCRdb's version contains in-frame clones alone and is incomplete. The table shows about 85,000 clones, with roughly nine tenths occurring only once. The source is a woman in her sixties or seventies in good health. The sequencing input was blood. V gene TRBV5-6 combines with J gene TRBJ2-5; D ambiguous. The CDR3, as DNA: TGTGCCAGCAGCTTGGACGCAGAGACCCAGTACTTC. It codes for CASSLDAETQYF. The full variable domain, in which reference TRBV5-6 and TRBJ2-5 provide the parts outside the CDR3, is DAGVTQSPTHLIKTRGQQVTLRCSPKSGHDTVSWYQQALGQGPQFIFQYYEEEERQRGNFPDRFSGHQFPNYSSELNVNALLLGDSALYLCASSLDAETQYFGPGTRLLVL.